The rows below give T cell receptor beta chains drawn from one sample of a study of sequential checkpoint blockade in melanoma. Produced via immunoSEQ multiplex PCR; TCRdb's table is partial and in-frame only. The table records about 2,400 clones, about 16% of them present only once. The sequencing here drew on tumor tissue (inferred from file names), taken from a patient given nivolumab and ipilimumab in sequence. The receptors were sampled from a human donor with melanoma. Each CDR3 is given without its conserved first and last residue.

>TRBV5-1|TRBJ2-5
ASSSGTSRFETQY
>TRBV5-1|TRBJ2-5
ASSLTPGGRETQY
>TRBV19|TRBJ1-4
ASSYRGPNEKLF
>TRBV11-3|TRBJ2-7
ASSPRAGTYEQY
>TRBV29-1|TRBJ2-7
SVGPLRDTYEQY
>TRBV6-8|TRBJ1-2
ASSPGIRGPGYT
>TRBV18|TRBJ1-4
ASSRQGGEKLF
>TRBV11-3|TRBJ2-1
ASSAGTGAYNEQF
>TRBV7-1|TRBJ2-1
ASSLAPSNEQF
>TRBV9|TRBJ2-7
ASSVDWRSYEQY
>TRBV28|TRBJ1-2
ASNTVIYGYT
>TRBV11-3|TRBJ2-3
ASSTRLAGTTDTQY
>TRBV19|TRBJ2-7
ASSMGYEQY
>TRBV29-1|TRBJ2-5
SLLPGGEETQY
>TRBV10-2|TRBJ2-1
ASSESRDREFNLCYNEQF
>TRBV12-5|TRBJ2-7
ASGLTHPGY
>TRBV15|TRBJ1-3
ATSSDRDPGNTIY
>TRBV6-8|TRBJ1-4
AIRRDSSNEKLF
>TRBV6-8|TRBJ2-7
ASSWGSGASYEQY
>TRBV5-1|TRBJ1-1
ASSPFGQGPGNTEAF
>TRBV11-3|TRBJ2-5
ASSLVIGRQETQY
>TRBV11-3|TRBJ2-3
ASSFWSVTDTQY
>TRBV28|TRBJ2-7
ASSLEQGASFDEQY